This TCR beta chain stems from a study of regulatory T cells in long-lasting Graves disease. The overall study: Persistence in Graves' disease denoted antithyroid drug use beyond 5 years alongside positive TSH receptor antibodies. Study-level findings and limits: Persistent Graves' patients showed less TCR diversity than newly diagnosed patients showed.

For TCR beta, libraries came from iRepertoire HTBI primers and Arm-PCR of CDR3 regions. One entry per CDR3 protein results from TCRdb running MiXCR on the multiplex PCR reads. Of hundreds of thousands of distinct CDR3 sequences in the sample, around 21% are singletons; the top ten hold over 7.5%. Trimming left V 3 bases short and J 8 bases short, with 10 bases between. The CDR3 runs to 12 residues. Time point reported: persistent/refractory GD, antithyroid drugs over 5 years with positive TRAb. With RNA extracted from PBMCs as input, the TCR library was made. This clonotype was recorded at least ten times. Its antigen is currently unknown.

The chain links TRBV12-3 or TRBV12-4 to TRBJ1-2; D remains ambiguous. The clonotype comes from a female donor with Graves disease. This sample comprised peripheral blood mononuclear cells (PBMCs), obtained when the disease was refractory, from a patient treated with antithyroid drugs. This CDR3 reads CASSLLGIGYTF. CDR3 bases: TGTGCCAGCAGTTTGTTGGGAATCGGCTACACCTTC.